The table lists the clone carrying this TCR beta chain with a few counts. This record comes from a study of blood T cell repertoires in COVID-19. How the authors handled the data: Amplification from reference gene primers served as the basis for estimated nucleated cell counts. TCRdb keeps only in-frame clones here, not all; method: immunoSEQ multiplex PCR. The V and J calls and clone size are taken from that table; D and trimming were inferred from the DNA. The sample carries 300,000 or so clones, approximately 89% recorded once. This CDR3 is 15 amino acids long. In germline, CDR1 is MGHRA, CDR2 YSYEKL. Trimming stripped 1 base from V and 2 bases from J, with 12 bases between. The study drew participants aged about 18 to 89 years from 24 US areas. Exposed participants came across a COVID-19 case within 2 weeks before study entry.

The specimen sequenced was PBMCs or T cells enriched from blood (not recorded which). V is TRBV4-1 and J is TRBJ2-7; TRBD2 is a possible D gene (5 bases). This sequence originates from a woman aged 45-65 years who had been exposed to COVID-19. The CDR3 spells CASSQVRGQAYEQYF. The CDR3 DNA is TGCGCCAGCAGCCAAGTAAGAGGGCAGGCCTACGAGCAGTACTTC.